This TCR beta chain derives from a study of siplizumab effects on memory and regulatory T cells. This clone was seen only once. As yet, its antigen is unknown. General study points: Alloreactive sequences from unstimulated CD4+ memory cells fell significantly with siplizumab. Roughly 80-95% of proliferating CD4+ or CD8+ clones defied assignment to a naive or memory phenotype. Naive T cells apparently outstripped memory cells in diversity and seemed major alloresponse contributors.

Looked up from germline, CDR1 is LNHDA and CDR2 is SQIVND (reference sequence). V lost 5 bases and J 4 bases, leaving 15 bases between the germline ends. CDR3 length: 14 residues. Around 9.6 x 10^4 TCR templates per sample were sequenced. Repertoires were generated with immunoSEQ multiplex PCR, while TCRdb's copy carries only in-frame clones and drops some. The profile shows about 70,000 clones, about 90% of them singletons. The sample comprised Tregs sorted from blood. The V and J genes are TRBV19 and TRBJ2-7; D possibly corresponds to TRBD2 (6 bases). This receptor was identified in a human donor in good health. The CDR3 DNA follows: TGTGCCAGTAGTCCTCGGGGGACCCTATACGAGCAGTACTTC. Translation: CASSPRGTLYEQYF.